This TCR beta chain was sequenced for a study of cytomegalovirus exposure and HLA in healthy donors. Study-level findings and limits: Reports described diagnosis of cytomegalovirus status by the classifier as highly specific and sensitive.

Unrecorded immune exposure was likely among donors, who were nominally healthy when sampled. The study ran its PCR with 60 Vbeta and 13 Jbeta primers. Clones were read by immunoSEQ multiplex PCR, and TCRdb kept only the in-frame ones, dropping some. The sample lists approximately 170,000 clones; over 60% were seen once. CDR1 and CDR2 (germline): SGHVS, FQNEAQ. The V end was cut by 3 bases, the J end by 5 bases, with 8 bases between. CDR3 length: 14 amino acids. A few counts support this clone. Its target is not known. The J gene is TRBJ1-6, the V gene TRBV7-8, with TRBD1 as a possible D gene (5 bases). The source of this sequence is a man aged 25 to 45 in good health and CMV-seropositive. Specimen: PBMCs. CDR3 protein: CASSLGGDNSPLHF. The DNA for the CDR3 is TGTGCCAGCAGCTTGGGGGGGGATAATTCACCCCTCCACTTT. Drawing the rest from reference TRBV7-8 and TRBJ1-6, the complete variable domain is GAGVSQSPRYKVAKRGQDVALRCDPISGHVSLFWYQQALGQGPEFLTYFQNEAQLDKSGLPSDRFFAERPEGSVSTLKIQRTQQEDSAVYLCASSLGGDNSPLHFGNGTRLTVT.